The clone carrying this T cell receptor (beta chain) came up many times. What it binds is unknown. The data were taken from a study of CD8 T cells in ankylosing spondylitis. V was pared by 2 bases and J by 6 bases, with 5 bases of the junction left unmatched. Germline V gene sequence: CDR1 SEHNR, CDR2 FQNEAQ (reference sequence). The CDR3 has 15 amino acids. With molecular barcodes, quantitative 5'-RACE was used to make the TCR beta libraries. TCRdb re-derived calls from the 5' RACE reads in MiXCR, one entry per CDR3 protein. The sample contains over 150,000 distinct CDR3 sequences, 15% to 20% of which appear only once. Study outcomes and limitations: Disease-linked clones reportedly concentrated significantly in matched ankylosing spondylitis synovial fluid.

The sequenced sample consisted of blood, either unsorted or a sorted T cell fraction (not recorded which). This receptor was obtained from a male donor aged 5 to 29 with ankylosing spondylitis or in good health (not recorded which). The chain is built from TRBV7-9 and TRBJ2-4; 9 bases are shared with TRBD1. The DNA for the CDR3 is TGTGCCAGCAGCTTACCGGGACAGGGCAGAAACATTCAGTACTTC. Residues: CASSLPGQGRNIQYF.